The present TCR beta chain was sequenced within a study of neurological immune-mediated disorders. Study outcomes and limitations: Repertoires from 18 of 34 multiple sclerosis patients grouped phylogenetically into a related-CDR3 cluster, suggesting a possible signature.

One entry per CDR3 protein results from TCRdb running MiXCR on the 5' RACE reads. The sample includes about 87,000 distinct CDR3 sequences, roughly 3.5% of them seen just once. The V end was cut by 3 bases, the J end by 2 bases, with 12 bases between. The CDR3 loop spans 16 amino acids. The germline gives CDR1 SGDLS, CDR2 YYNGEE. This clonotype was counted at least ten times. Its antigen is undetermined. V gene TRBV9 combines with J gene TRBJ2-6; D may be TRBD2 (5 bases). What was sequenced was PBMCs. The TCR originated in a woman between 45 and 65 years old with multiple sclerosis. CDR3 sequence: CASSGNRGTGANVLTF. The CDR3 DNA reads as TGTGCCAGCAGCGGTAATCGGGGTACTGGGGCCAACGTCCTGACTTTC.